This TCR beta chain comes out of a study of T-cell reconstitution after alpha-beta-depleted transplantation in children. Study-level findings and limits: From surviving recipient T cells and thymic progenitors came the high day-60 TCRbeta diversity observed in some patients. Reported findings indicate that, about two months after transplant, alpha-beta T cells came from several hundred expanded clones, which were derived from non-depleted graft cells.

The CDR3 consists of 17 residues. The germline gives CDR1 SGHRS, CDR2 YFSETQ. The V and J ends lost 2 bases and 1 base respectively, with 13 bases between them. Preparing the TCRbeta library involved the use of unique molecular identifiers. TCRdb reprocessed the PCR reads with MiXCR, giving one entry per CDR3 protein. The sample carries 610,000 or so distinct CDR3 sequences, around 27% recorded once. Note on this clonotype: Its antigen is as yet unknown.

The clonotype comes from a boy younger than two with Wiskott-Aldrich syndrome, due to receive a stem cell transplant. V usage is TRBV5-1 and J usage is TRBJ2-6; D unclear. The sequencing used PBMCs, collected before TCRalphabeta/CD19-depleted stem cell transplant. CDR3: CASSFRVEGSGANVLTF. The CDR3 nucleotides are TGCGCCAGCAGCTTTCGGGTCGAAGGATCTGGGGCCAACGTCCTGACTTTC.